The rows below give T cell receptor beta chains drawn from one sample of a study of T cells in Graves' hyperthyroidism and ophthalmopathy. One entry per CDR3 protein, called by TCRdb with MiXCR from the multiplex PCR reads. This repertoire shows about 410,000 distinct CDR3 sequences, roughly 15% found once; its top ten account for about 13%. The sample consisted of blood. Receptors were obtained from a man younger than 30 with Graves' ophthalmopathy. Each CDR3 is given with its conserved first and last residue. Fields, in order: clone size, D gene, CDR3 length, J gene, V gene, CDR3 DNA, CDR3 protein. The D gene is left open where the match is weak. Clone size appears in some rows only: once, few, many, or a class for an expanded clone.

clone_size: .; d_call: TRBD2; cdr3_length: 13; j_call: TRBJ2-7; v_call: TRBV24-1; cdr3_nt: TGTGCCAGCGGGGGACGGGGTAACAATGAGCAGTACTTC; cdr3_aa: CASGGRGNNEQYF
clone_size: .; d_call: .; cdr3_length: 17; j_call: TRBJ1-6; v_call: TRBV3-1; cdr3_nt: TGTGCCAGCAGCCAAGAGGGAAGCCTCTCCTATAATTCACCCCTCCACTTT; cdr3_aa: CASSQEGSLSYNSPLHF
clone_size: many; d_call: .; cdr3_length: 14; j_call: TRBJ1-1; v_call: TRBV5-1; cdr3_nt: TGCGCCAGCAGCCCGACTGGGACCGACACTGAAGCTTTCTTT; cdr3_aa: CASSPTGTDTEAFF
clone_size: many; d_call: .; cdr3_length: 17; j_call: TRBJ1-5; v_call: TRBV7-8; cdr3_nt: TGTGCCAGCAGCCCGAGGGAGGGGGGATATAGCAATCAGCCCCAGCATTTT; cdr3_aa: CASSPREGGYSNQPQHF
clone_size: many; d_call: .; cdr3_length: 15; j_call: TRBJ1-2; v_call: TRBV13; cdr3_nt: TGTGCCAGCAGCTTCGGCGACGGAACTAACTATGGCTACACCTTC; cdr3_aa: CASSFGDGTNYGYTF
clone_size: few; d_call: .; cdr3_length: 16; j_call: TRBJ2-4; v_call: TRBV20-1; cdr3_nt: TGCAGTGCTAGAGGCAGGGGCGAGGGAGCCAAAAACATTCAGTACTTC; cdr3_aa: CSARGRGEGAKNIQYF
clone_size: many; d_call: .; cdr3_length: 13; j_call: TRBJ2-5; v_call: TRBV2; cdr3_nt: TGTGCCATCGCGGGACTCATACAAGAGACCCAGTACTTC; cdr3_aa: CAIAGLIQETQYF
clone_size: .; d_call: .; cdr3_length: 14; j_call: TRBJ2-7; v_call: TRBV13; cdr3_nt: TGTGCCAGCAGCTCTCGGACGGGGAAAGGGGAGCAGTACTTC; cdr3_aa: CASSSRTGKGEQYF
clone_size: many; d_call: TRBD2; cdr3_length: 16; j_call: TRBJ2-3; v_call: TRBV11-2; cdr3_nt: TGTGCCAGCAGCTTAGATGGGACTAGCCGCCCAGATACGCAGTATTTT; cdr3_aa: CASSLDGTSRPDTQYF
clone_size: many; d_call: .; cdr3_length: 14; j_call: TRBJ1-6; v_call: TRBV7-9; cdr3_nt: TGTGCCAGCACGGAAAGCTCCTATAATTCACCCCTCCACTTT; cdr3_aa: CASTESSYNSPLHF
clone_size: many; d_call: .; cdr3_length: 15; j_call: TRBJ2-5; v_call: TRBV6-4; cdr3_nt: TGTGCCAGCAGTGACGGGTCGGGTCAACAAGAGACCCAGTACTTC; cdr3_aa: CASSDGSGQQETQYF
clone_size: many; d_call: .; cdr3_length: 13; j_call: TRBJ1-6; v_call: TRBV11-2; cdr3_nt: TGTGCCAGCAGCTTAGATCTCGGTTCACCCCTCCACTTT; cdr3_aa: CASSLDLGSPLHF
clone_size: few; d_call: TRBD1; cdr3_length: 16; j_call: TRBJ2-5; v_call: TRBV5-1; cdr3_nt: TGCGCCAGCAGCTTGGAGGGGACAGCCAGGCTGGAGACCCAGTACTTC; cdr3_aa: CASSLEGTARLETQYF
clone_size: few; d_call: TRBD1; cdr3_length: 15; j_call: TRBJ1-2; v_call: TRBV11-2; cdr3_nt: TGTGCCAGCAGCCCCCTCGGGACAGGGGGCTATGGCTACACCTTC; cdr3_aa: CASSPLGTGGYGYTF
clone_size: many; d_call: .; cdr3_length: 14; j_call: TRBJ2-1; v_call: TRBV6-1; cdr3_nt: TGTGCCAGCAGTGAAGGGGACACAACCAGTGAGCAGTTCTTC; cdr3_aa: CASSEGDTTSEQFF
clone_size: many; d_call: TRBD2; cdr3_length: 15; j_call: TRBJ2-5; v_call: TRBV30; cdr3_nt: TGTGCCTGGAGTGGTGGACTAGCGCCTGGAGAGACCCAGTACTTC; cdr3_aa: CAWSGGLAPGETQYF
clone_size: .; d_call: .; cdr3_length: 10; j_call: TRBJ2-7; v_call: TRBV2; cdr3_nt: TGTGCCAGCAGTGTCGTCGAGCAGTACTTC; cdr3_aa: CASSVVEQYF
clone_size: many; d_call: TRBD1; cdr3_length: 16; j_call: TRBJ2-6; v_call: TRBV2; cdr3_nt: TGTGCCAGCAGCCGGGACAGGGGCTCTGGGGCCAACGTCCTGACTTTC; cdr3_aa: CASSRDRGSGANVLTF
clone_size: few; d_call: TRBD1; cdr3_length: 14; j_call: TRBJ1-2; v_call: TRBV29-1; cdr3_nt: TGCAGCGTTAACTACCGGACAGGGTCCTATGGCTACACCTTC; cdr3_aa: CSVNYRTGSYGYTF
clone_size: .; d_call: TRBD2; cdr3_length: 14; j_call: TRBJ2-1; v_call: TRBV7-8; cdr3_nt: TGTGCCAGCAGCCTTAGGACTAGCGGCGCCGAGCAGTTCTTC; cdr3_aa: CASSLRTSGAEQFF
clone_size: many; d_call: TRBD2; cdr3_length: 17; j_call: TRBJ2-2; v_call: TRBV6-6; cdr3_nt: TGTGCCAGCAGTTACTCAGGCGGGGGGTGGAACACCGGGGAGCTGTTTTTT; cdr3_aa: CASSYSGGGWNTGELFF
clone_size: .; d_call: TRBD1; cdr3_length: 15; j_call: TRBJ1-3; v_call: TRBV9; cdr3_nt: TGTGCCAGCAGCCCCCTACAGGGGACTGGAAACACCATATATTTT; cdr3_aa: CASSPLQGTGNTIYF
clone_size: few; d_call: .; cdr3_length: 19; j_call: TRBJ1-4; v_call: TRBV15; cdr3_nt: TGTGCCACCAGCATTCCGGCTCTCCGCCACCAGGGAGCTTCCGAAAAACTGTTTTTT; cdr3_aa: CATSIPALRHQGASEKLFF
clone_size: .; d_call: .; cdr3_length: 13; j_call: TRBJ1-3; v_call: TRBV25-1; cdr3_nt: TGTGCCAGCAGTGAATTTTTCGGAAACACCATATATTTT; cdr3_aa: CASSEFFGNTIYF
clone_size: few; d_call: .; cdr3_length: 14; j_call: TRBJ2-1; v_call: TRBV20-1; cdr3_nt: TGCAGTGCTAGAAAGCTAGCACTTTTCAATGAGCAGTTCTTC; cdr3_aa: CSARKLALFNEQFF
clone_size: many; d_call: TRBD2; cdr3_length: 15; j_call: TRBJ2-3; v_call: TRBV7-8; cdr3_nt: TGTGCCAGCAGCGCGGGGGGCCGCTGGGGAGATACGCAGTATTTT; cdr3_aa: CASSAGGRWGDTQYF
clone_size: few; d_call: .; cdr3_length: 14; j_call: TRBJ1-4; v_call: TRBV5-1; cdr3_nt: TGCGCCAGCAGCTCCCGGACCTGGGGTGAAAAACTGTTTTTT; cdr3_aa: CASSSRTWGEKLFF
clone_size: .; d_call: .; cdr3_length: 16; j_call: TRBJ2-6; v_call: TRBV6-6; cdr3_nt: TGTGCCAGCAGTTACGGGGGGACACTCGGGGCCAACGTCCTGACTTTC; cdr3_aa: CASSYGGTLGANVLTF
clone_size: many; d_call: .; cdr3_length: 15; j_call: TRBJ2-3; v_call: TRBV5-1; cdr3_nt: TGCGCCAGCAGCTTTCTCCAGGCGAGCACAGATACGCAGTATTTT; cdr3_aa: CASSFLQASTDTQYF
clone_size: .; d_call: .; cdr3_length: 13; j_call: TRBJ2-6; v_call: TRBV20-1; cdr3_nt: TGCAGTGCCGGGGTCTCTGGGGCCAACGTCCTGACTTTC; cdr3_aa: CSAGVSGANVLTF
clone_size: few; d_call: TRBD2; cdr3_length: 12; j_call: TRBJ2-2; v_call: TRBV29-1; cdr3_nt: TGCAGCATAGCGGGGAACACCGGGGAGCTGTTTTTT; cdr3_aa: CSIAGNTGELFF
clone_size: many; d_call: .; cdr3_length: 13; j_call: TRBJ1-2; v_call: TRBV5-6; cdr3_nt: TGTGCCAGCAACCCGTGGGCCTCTTATGGCTACACCTTC; cdr3_aa: CASNPWASYGYTF
clone_size: few; d_call: TRBD1; cdr3_length: 14; j_call: TRBJ2-2; v_call: TRBV27; cdr3_nt: TGTGCCAGCAGATCTACAGGGGGGACCGGGGAGCTGTTTTTT; cdr3_aa: CASRSTGGTGELFF
clone_size: many; d_call: .; cdr3_length: 13; j_call: TRBJ2-5; v_call: TRBV2; cdr3_nt: TGTGCCAGCAGTGAAGGAGTCCAAGAGACCCAGTACTTC; cdr3_aa: CASSEGVQETQYF
clone_size: many; d_call: .; cdr3_length: 13; j_call: TRBJ1-5; v_call: TRBV12-3/TRBV12-4; cdr3_nt: TGTGCCAGCAGTTTATCCCTGGTAGGAGCCCAGCATTTT; cdr3_aa: CASSLSLVGAQHF
clone_size: many; d_call: TRBD2; cdr3_length: 14; j_call: TRBJ2-3; v_call: TRBV10-2; cdr3_nt: TGCGCCAGCAGTGAAGCGGGGGGGGCAGATACGCAGTATTTT; cdr3_aa: CASSEAGGADTQYF
clone_size: .; d_call: TRBD1; cdr3_length: 14; j_call: TRBJ1-2; v_call: TRBV12-3/TRBV12-4; cdr3_nt: TGTGCCAGCAGTTTTAGGACAGGGGGCTATGGCTACGCCTTC; cdr3_aa: CASSFRTGGYGYAF
clone_size: many; d_call: TRBD2; cdr3_length: 17; j_call: TRBJ2-2; v_call: TRBV7-2; cdr3_nt: TGTGCCAGCAGCTTAGCGCTCCCCGGGGGGGGCACCGGGGAGCTGTTTTTT; cdr3_aa: CASSLALPGGGTGELFF
clone_size: many; d_call: .; cdr3_length: 9; j_call: TRBJ2-3; v_call: TRBV18; cdr3_nt: TGTGCCAGCTCACGAACGCAGTATTTT; cdr3_aa: CASSRTQYF
clone_size: .; d_call: TRBD2; cdr3_length: 16; j_call: TRBJ2-3; v_call: TRBV7-6; cdr3_nt: TGTGCCAGCAGCTCCGGGACTAGCGCCCACACAGATACGCAGTATTTT; cdr3_aa: CASSSGTSAHTDTQYF
clone_size: .; d_call: .; cdr3_length: 19; j_call: TRBJ1-2; v_call: TRBV4-1; cdr3_nt: TGCGCCAGCAGCCAAGATTACACCGCCCTATGGGACCGGGGCTATGGCTACACCTTC; cdr3_aa: CASSQDYTALWDRGYGYTF
clone_size: many; d_call: .; cdr3_length: 16; j_call: TRBJ2-7; v_call: TRBV19; cdr3_nt: TGTGCCAGTACCCCGGGGGATACAGGTAACTCCTACGAGCAGTACTTC; cdr3_aa: CASTPGDTGNSYEQYF
clone_size: many; d_call: TRBD1; cdr3_length: 16; j_call: TRBJ1-1; v_call: TRBV11-2; cdr3_nt: TGTGCCAGCAGCTGGGGAAACAGGGGGCGGGTCACTGAAGCTTTCTTT; cdr3_aa: CASSWGNRGRVTEAFF
clone_size: many; d_call: .; cdr3_length: 11; j_call: TRBJ2-7; v_call: TRBV6-2/TRBV6-3; cdr3_nt: TGTGCCGCAGGGGATTCCTACGAGCAGTACTTC; cdr3_aa: CAAGDSYEQYF
clone_size: few; d_call: .; cdr3_length: 12; j_call: TRBJ1-5; v_call: TRBV15; cdr3_nt: TGTGCCACCAGCAGAGGTAGCCAGCCCCAGCATTTT; cdr3_aa: CATSRGSQPQHF
clone_size: many; d_call: TRBD2; cdr3_length: 14; j_call: TRBJ2-3; v_call: TRBV2; cdr3_nt: TGTGCCAGCGTCTGGCGGGAGGGGTTAGATACGCAGTATTTT; cdr3_aa: CASVWREGLDTQYF
clone_size: many; d_call: .; cdr3_length: 15; j_call: TRBJ2-5; v_call: TRBV24-1; cdr3_nt: TGTGCCACCAGTGATTTAGGCAGGGAAAAAGAGACCCAGTACTTC; cdr3_aa: CATSDLGREKETQYF
clone_size: .; d_call: TRBD2; cdr3_length: 19; j_call: TRBJ2-1; v_call: TRBV2; cdr3_nt: TGTGCCAGCAGTCCCCCCCGGACTAGCGGGAGGTCCTCCTACAATGAGCAGTTCTTC; cdr3_aa: CASSPPRTSGRSSYNEQFF